These 13 T cell receptor beta chains originate from one sample sequenced in a study of radiotherapy plus CTLA-4 blockade in lung cancer. Only in-frame clones appear in the TCRdb table, and some are missing; sequencing was by immunoSEQ multiplex PCR. The sample has about 59,000 clones, 65% to 80% seen once. The sequences come from peripheral blood, collected from a patient treated with radiotherapy plus ipilimumab. These receptors came from a human donor with non-small cell lung cancer whose response to radiotherapy plus ipilimumab could not be evaluated.

The chain couples TRBV10-3 to TRBJ1-1; 8 nucleotides line up with TRBD1. V lost 0 bases, J lost 11 bases, and 5 bases stayed unmatched. CDR1 is ENHRY and CDR2 is SYGVKD in the germline V gene. The CDR3 extends over 13 amino acids. CDR3 region: CAISESRGRVAFF. The CDR3 DNA is TGTGCCATCAGTGAGTCCAGGGGGCGCGTTGCTTTCTTT.

The V and J genes are TRBV5-1 and TRBJ2-6; 10 nucleotides align to TRBD2. Germline V gene lookup returns CDR1 SGHRS and CDR2 YFSETQ. The CDR3 has 21 amino acids. With 0 bases clipped from V and 0 bases from J, the junction kept 12 bases outside the gene matches. The CDR3 spells CASSLAGLAGASNSGANVLTF. The DNA for the CDR3 is TGCGCCAGCAGCTTGGCCGGGCTAGCGGGGGCCTCTAACTCTGGGGCCAACGTCCTGACTTTC. The complete variable domain, with remaining parts taken from reference TRBV5-1 and TRBJ2-6, reads KAGVTQTPRYLIKTRGQQVTLSCSPISGHRSVSWYQQTPGQGLQFLFEYFSETQRNKGNFPGRFSGRQFSNSRSEMNVSTLELGDSALYLCASSLAGLAGASNSGANVLTFGAGSRLTVL.

The rearrangement uses TRBV4-3 and TRBJ2-1; 7 bases map to TRBD1. The J segment lost 9 bases and the V segment lost 5 bases, leaving 16 bases of the junction unmatched. The CDR3 spans 16 residues. Germline assignment: CDR1 LGHNA and CDR2 YSLEER. This CDR3 is CASSYEANRGRGEQFF. CDR3 DNA sequence: TGCGCCAGCAGCTACGAAGCTAACAGGGGTAGAGGTGAGCAGTTCTTC.

The J gene is TRBJ1-5, the V gene TRBV28; no firm D call. The V gene's germline CDR1 is MDHEN and CDR2 SYDVKM. CDR3 size: 14 residues. The V and J ends lost 3 bases and 5 bases respectively, with 11 bases between them. CDR3 sequence reads: CASSFSSSHQPQHF. Written as DNA, the CDR3 is TGTGCCAGCAGTTTTTCCTCCAGTCATCAGCCCCAGCATTTT.

This rearrangement joins TRBV6-5 to TRBJ2-3; maybe TRBD1 (6 bases). The CDR3 is 13 amino acids. Trimming stripped 6 bases from V and 3 bases from J, with 10 bases between. The germline V gene encodes CDR1 MNHEY and CDR2 SVGAGI. CDR3 DNA: TGTGCCAGCAGACCTACAGGGACAGATACGCAGTATTTT. As protein: CASRPTGTDTQYF.

This clone was seen only a few times. The chain employs TRBV5-4 and TRBJ2-3, with 8 bases lining up with TRBD1. The CDR3 spans 16 residues. J lost 2 bases, V lost 4 bases, and 9 bases had no gene match. Germline loops: CDR1 SGHNT, CDR2 YYREEE (reference sequence). In DNA, the CDR3 is TGTGCCAGCAGCGGAAAACAGGGGGGATTCACAGATACGCAGTATTTT. It translates to CASSGKQGGFTDTQYF.

Regarding this clone: Other DNA sequences in the same sample also yield this CDR3. The J gene is TRBJ2-7, the V gene TRBV5-1; D gene uncertain. V was pared by 0 bases and J by 0 bases, with 4 bases between. The CDR3 loop spans 13 amino acids. In germline, CDR1 is SGHRS, CDR2 YFSETQ. Written as DNA, the CDR3 is TGCGCCAGCAGCTTGGCGGGCTCCTACGAGCAGTACTTC. Translating it yields CASSLAGSYEQYF.

The chain recombines TRBV28 with TRBJ1-2; 8 bases align to TRBD1. Germline CDR1 MDHEN, CDR2 SYDVKM. The ends lost 3 bases at V and 2 bases at J; junction bases unmatched: 2. The CDR3 has 14 amino acids. The CDR3 is CASSLGTGNYGYTF. The CDR3 DNA reads TGTGCCAGCAGTTTGGGGACAGGAAACTATGGCTACACCTTC.

CDR3 residues: CASRPEGASTEAFF. The CDR3, as DNA: TGTGCCAGTAGGCCCGAGGGGGCCAGCACTGAAGCTTTCTTT. The chain carries TRBV19 and TRBJ1-1; the match to TRBD1 covers 7 bases. The CDR3 covers 14 residues. Trimming removed 6 bases from V and 4 bases from J; junction bases left unmatched: 8. CDR1 and CDR2 from the germline V gene are LNHDA and SQIVND (reference sequence).

This clone was seen a handful of times. The chain carries TRBV27 and TRBJ2-3; possibly TRBD2 for D (5 bases). V dropped 6 bases and J dropped 2 bases, with 15 bases sitting between them. This CDR3 has 15 amino acids. Looked up from germline, CDR1 is MNHEY and CDR2 is SMNVEV (reference sequence). CDR3 DNA sequence: TGTGCCAGCAGACCCTTCGGACTGGACACAGATACGCAGTATTTT. It yields the protein CASRPFGLDTDTQYF.

The chain joins TRBV7-9 to TRBJ1-4; the match to TRBD1 covers 7 bases. The J segment lost 5 bases and the V segment lost 5 bases, leaving 14 bases of the junction unmatched. The CDR3 has 17 residues. Germline CDR1 is SEHNR and CDR2 is FQNEAQ (reference sequence). The CDR3 region is CASSPRGQLGGNEKLFF. CDR3 coding DNA: TGTGCCAGCAGCCCGAGGGGACAGTTAGGGGGAAATGAAAAACTGTTTTTT.

This clone was found a few times. The chain is built from TRBV5-1 and TRBJ2-3; TRBD1 aligns across 10 bases. Germline-derived CDR1 and CDR2 are SGHRS and YFSETQ. J gave up 0 bases and V 2 bases, and 3 bases lay outside the gene matches. The CDR3 runs to 16 residues. Here the CDR3 reads CASSLPGQGSTDTQYF. The CDR3 DNA follows: TGCGCCAGCAGCTTACCGGGACAGGGGAGCACAGATACGCAGTATTTT.

The rearrangement links TRBV30 to TRBJ1-3; D is unresolved. Between the trimmed V and J ends, which lost 2 bases and 0 bases, there was a span of 8 bases. The CDR3 is 14 residues long. The germline V gene has CDR1 GTSNPN and CDR2 SVGIG (reference sequence). CDR3 nucleotide sequence: TGTGCCTGGAGTCAGCGGCACTCTGGAAACACCATATATTTT. Its translation: CAWSQRHSGNTIYF. Combining the CDR3 with reference TRBV30 and TRBJ1-3 gives the whole variable domain SQTIHQWPATLVQPVGSPLSLECTVEGTSNPNLYWYRQAAGRGLQLLFYSVGIGQISSEVPQNLSASRPQDRQFILSSKKLLLSDSGFYLCAWSQRHSGNTIYFGEGSWLTVV.